Each of the 6 T cell receptor beta chains below was sequenced from the same sample in a study of T cells in Graves' hyperthyroidism and ophthalmopathy. There were TCR beta CDR3 regions amplified from RNA transcripts. TCR CDR3 regions were first amplified by RT-PCR with HTBI primers. TCRdb redid the calling of the multiplex PCR reads with MiXCR, one entry per CDR3 protein. The repertoire includes about 250,000 distinct CDR3 sequences, about 20% of them detected once, and under 65% sits in the top ten. Sequenced sample: blood. These receptors were taken from a man aged 25-45 years with Graves' ophthalmopathy.

This chain connects TRBV4-1 to TRBJ1-1; the D gene is possibly TRBD1 (5 bases). Trimming stripped 3 bases from V and 2 bases from J, with 16 bases between. CDR3 length: 16 amino acids. Germline V lookup: CDR1 MGHRA, CDR2 YSYEKL. The CDR3 coding sequence is TGCGCCAGCAGCCAGGGGGTCCGGACCCCAAACACTGAAGCTTTCTTT. This sequence encodes CASSQGVRTPNTEAFF.

The gene calls are TRBV29-1 and TRBJ2-5, with 10 bases that match TRBD2. This CDR3 is 12 amino acids long. With 5 bases clipped from V and 5 bases from J, the junction kept 2 bases outside the gene matches. Germline-derived CDR1 and CDR2 are SQVTM and ANQGSEA. CDR3 nucleotide sequence: TGCAGCGTTCTAGCGGGAGTGGAGACCCAGTACTTC. It translates to CSVLAGVETQYF. The whole variable domain, remainder taken from reference TRBV29-1 and TRBJ2-5, is SAVISQKPSRDICQRGTSLTIQCQVDSQVTMMFWYRQQPGQSLTLIATANQGSEATYESGFVIDKFPISRPNLTFSTLTVSNMSPEDSSIYLCSVLAGVETQYFGPGTRLLVL.

The rearrangement uses TRBV27 and TRBJ2-5; 9 bases match TRBD1. Germline CDR1 is MNHEY and CDR2 is SMNVEV (reference sequence). The CDR3 has 15 amino acids. V shed 4 bases, J shed 6 bases, and the junction held 9 bases outside the gene matches. CDR3 sequence: CASSSNRGRMKTQYF. The CDR3 DNA follows: TGTGCCAGCAGTTCCAACAGGGGGCGCATGAAGACCCAGTACTTC.

This rearrangement joins TRBV5-1 to TRBJ2-7; D unclear. V lost 0 bases to trimming and J lost 5 bases, with 9 bases between them. The CDR3 extends over 13 amino acids. Germline V gene sequence: CDR1 SGHRS, CDR2 YFSETQ. The CDR3 bases are TGCGCCAGCAGCTTGGATCGCCCCAACGAGCAGTACTTC. Translating it yields CASSLDRPNEQYF.

V is TRBV20-1 and J is TRBJ2-3; no reliable D call. CDR3 length: 14 amino acids. The V and J ends lost 0 bases and 6 bases respectively, with 13 bases between them. Germline-derived CDR1 and CDR2 are DFQATT and SNEGSKA (reference sequence). The CDR3 region is CSAREDESQDTQYF. The CDR3, as DNA: TGCAGTGCTAGAGAGGACGAGAGCCAGGATACGCAGTATTTT.

This clonotype was recorded a few times. This sequence joins TRBV29-1 and TRBJ2-3, with TRBD2 matching 9 bases. From germline, CDR1 is SQVTM and CDR2 ANQGSEA. The CDR3 totals 14 residues. The ends lost 3 bases at V and 8 bases at J; junction bases unmatched: 9. DNA for the CDR3: TGCAGCGTTGAGACTAGCGGAGCCTCTGTTACGCAGTATTTT. It translates to CSVETSGASVTQYF.